These 14 T cell receptor beta chains were all obtained from the same sample, sequenced in a study of blood T cell repertoires in COVID-19. Assay: immunoSEQ multiplex PCR; the TCRdb copy retains only in-frame clones and omits some. The data contain under 250,000 clones, about 80% of them singletons. The sample taken for sequencing was PBMCs or T cells enriched from blood (not recorded which). Receptors originate from a woman in her thirties or forties who had been exposed to COVID-19.

A few counts support this clone. This rearrangement joins TRBV24-1 to TRBJ1-5; tentative D call: TRBD1 (6 bases). Germline CDR1 reads KGHDR; CDR2 reads SFDVKD. V was shortened by 6 bases and J by 3 bases, with 14 bases between the two germline ends. The CDR3 has 15 residues. The CDR3, as DNA: TGTGCCACCAGTTCAGGGGCGCACCTCAATCAGCCCCAGCATTTT. Protein product: CATSSGAHLNQPQHF.

This clone was seen a few times. This sequence joins TRBV9 and TRBJ1-1; D is undetermined. The CDR3 extends over 13 amino acids. Germline V gives CDR1 SGDLS, CDR2 YYNGEE. Trimming removed 0 bases at V and 1 base at J, with 4 bases between. Written as DNA, the CDR3 is TGTGCCAGCAGCGTAGAGAGGAACACTGAAGCTTTCTTT. Translation: CASSVERNTEAFF.

There are a few counts of this clone. The chain uses TRBV7-2 and TRBJ1-2; TRBD1 might be the D (6 bases). This CDR3 is built from 14 residues. Germline V gene data show CDR1 as SGHTA and CDR2 as FQGNSA. Trimming took off 4 bases at V and 2 bases at J, with 11 bases between the two ends. This CDR3 reads CASSSHRENYGYTF. CDR3 sequence (DNA): TGTGCCAGCAGCTCCCACAGGGAAAACTATGGCTACACCTTC.

In this sample, this clone turned up a few times. The rearrangement links TRBV5-4 to TRBJ2-1; 8 bases align to TRBD1. Germline V gene sequence: CDR1 SGHNT, CDR2 YYREEE (reference sequence). V trimming: 2 bases; J trimming: 8 bases; junction bases outside the gene matches: 12. The CDR3 length is 16 residues. CDR3 sequence: CASSFSGTGRVHEQFF. Written as DNA, the CDR3 is TGTGCCAGCAGCTTTTCGGGGACAGGCAGGGTCCATGAGCAGTTCTTC.

The chain employs TRBV7-9 and TRBJ1-2, with 7 bases matching TRBD1. This CDR3 has 15 residues. Trimming removed 4 bases from V and 2 bases from J; junction bases left unmatched: 7. CDR1 SEHNR and CDR2 FQNEAQ come from the germline V gene (reference sequence). CDR3 sequence: CASSSGQVLNYGYTF. The CDR3 coding sequence is TGTGCCAGCAGCTCCGGACAGGTCCTCAACTATGGCTACACCTTC.

To note about this clone: Different DNA sequences within this sample yield the same CDR3. This sequence joins TRBV9 and TRBJ1-1, with D perhaps matching TRBD1 (5 bases). Germline-derived CDR1 and CDR2 are SGDLS and YYNGEE. The CDR3 is made up of 13 amino acids. Trimming cost V 2 bases and J 8 bases, with 13 bases left between them. The CDR3 coding sequence is TGTGCCAGCAGCGTGGGCCAGGGTACGGAAGCTTTCTTT. Translated: CASSVGQGTEAFF. Variable domain in full (rest from reference TRBV9 and TRBJ1-1): DSGVTQTPKHLITATGQRVTLRCSPRSGDLSVYWYQQSLDQGLQFLIQYYNGEERAKGNILERFSAQQFPDLHSELNLSSLELGDSALYFCASSVGQGTEAFFGQGTRLTVV.

The V gene is TRBV6-6, the J gene TRBJ1-1; unclear D gene. This CDR3 region has 13 residues. Between the trimmed V and J ends, which lost 8 bases and 1 base, there was a span of 11 bases. Looked up from germline, CDR1 is MNHNY and CDR2 is SVGAGI (reference sequence). CDR3 loop: CASGPPSNTEAFF. The DNA of the CDR3 is TGTGCCAGCGGCCCCCCATCGAACACTGAAGCTTTCTTT.

In its sample, this clone was seen a few times. This rearrangement joins TRBV6-6 to TRBJ1-4; TRBD1 agrees at 11 bases. The CDR3 consists of 14 residues. After removal of 5 bases from V and 8 bases from J, the junction contained 4 bases not matched to a gene. Germline V CDR1 and CDR2: MNHNY, SVGAGI (reference sequence). The CDR3 sequence is CASSAGQGEEKLFF. DNA for the CDR3: TGTGCCAGCAGTGCGGGACAGGGGGAGGAAAAACTGTTTTTT.

The chain is built from TRBV7-2 and TRBJ2-4, with D unresolved. Per the germline V gene, CDR1 is SGHTA and CDR2 is FQGNSA. The CDR3 length is 11 residues. V was shortened by 4 bases and J by 6 bases, with 4 bases between the two germline ends. CDR3 coding DNA: TGTGCCAGCAGCTCCCTAAACATTCAGTACTTC. It yields the protein CASSSLNIQYF.

The V call is TRBV27, the J call TRBJ2-3; no clear D gene. This CDR3 region has 15 residues. Germline-derived CDR1 and CDR2 are MNHEY and SMNVEV (reference sequence). V dropped 6 bases and J dropped 4 bases, with 17 bases sitting between them. The CDR3 DNA sequence: TGTGCCAGCAGCCGCCGAGAAGCTTTCGCAGATACGCAGTATTTT. This codes for CASSRREAFADTQYF.

The V and J genes are TRBV2 and TRBJ2-5, with 7 bases identical to TRBD1. The V segment lost 6 bases and the J segment 1 base; nucleotides outside the gene matches: 8. This CDR3 comprises 15 residues. CDR1 is SNHLY and CDR2 is FYNNEI in the germline V gene. This CDR3 reads CASRRQGQFQETQYF. The CDR3 coding sequence is TGTGCCAGCAGAAGACAGGGCCAGTTCCAAGAGACCCAGTACTTC.

The V gene is TRBV27, the J gene TRBJ2-2; 13 bases align to TRBD2. The ends lost 1 base at V and 7 bases at J; junction bases unmatched: 9. Germline assignment: CDR1 MNHEY and CDR2 SMNVEV (reference sequence). This CDR3 is built from 18 residues. DNA of the CDR3: TGTGCCAGCAGTTTATATGCATTCGGGACTAGCGGGAACGGGGAGCTGTTTTTT. This translates into CASSLYAFGTSGNGELFF.

This clone was seen only a few times. V is TRBV28 and J is TRBJ2-5; a possible D gene is TRBD1 (6 bases). The CDR3 consists of 14 residues. V lost 6 bases to trimming and J lost 5 bases, with 16 bases between them. Germline CDR1 MDHEN, CDR2 SYDVKM. This CDR3 is CASRIQGSGETQYF. In DNA, the CDR3 is TGTGCCAGCAGGATACAGGGCTCTGGGGAGACCCAGTACTTC.

V is TRBV28 and J is TRBJ1-2, with TRBD1 as a possible D gene (6 bases). This CDR3 is 13 amino acids long. The V and J ends lost 5 bases and 2 bases respectively, with 9 bases between them. Per the germline V gene, CDR1 is MDHEN and CDR2 is SYDVKM. The CDR3 DNA reads TGTGCCAGCAGTCTCGGGACAAACTATGGCTACACCTTC. Amino acids: CASSLGTNYGYTF.